One and the same sample provided the 27 T cell receptor beta chains below, sequenced in a study of long-term antiretroviral therapy in people with HIV (dated by TCRdb to 2021 to 2024). The immunoSEQ hsTCRB v3.0 assay was used at survey level resolution for TRB variable region sequencing. Imported from immuneACCESS, the table was reduced by TCRdb to in-frame sequences with V and J called. These copies leave out some clones; in studies compared against another copy, an unresolved V gene accounts for under half, and the cause of the remainder is not known. The sample yields about 25,000 clones; roughly 78% were counted once. Of the sample, about 9% falls within the top ten clones. Sequenced here: unsorted PBMCs, sampled 1.2 years after starting antiretroviral therapy. Receptors were obtained from a woman aged 35 to 49 with HIV.

V usage is TRBV4-1 and J usage is TRBJ2-7; D is possibly TRBD2 (6 bases). The CDR3 covers 16 residues. Between the trimmed V and J ends, which lost 0 bases and 2 bases, there was a span of 14 bases. The germline V gene has CDR1 MGHRA and CDR2 YSYEKL. The CDR3 here is CASSQDAGQRTYEQYF. The DNA of the CDR3 is TGCGCCAGCAGCCAAGATGCGGGGCAGAGGACCTACGAGCAGTACTTC.

The chain carries TRBV4-1 and TRBJ2-5; 7 bases are a match to TRBD1. In germline, CDR1 is MGHRA, CDR2 YSYEKL. V trimming: 10 bases; J trimming: 0 bases; junction bases outside the gene matches: 8. The CDR3 totals 14 residues. The CDR3 DNA reads TGCGCCACCGGGACAGCGTTGTACCAAGAGACCCAGTACTTC. Protein product: CATGTALYQETQYF.

This chain links TRBV5-1 with TRBJ1-2; D uncertain. Trimming stripped 6 bases from V and 6 bases from J, with 12 bases between. The CDR3 covers 12 residues. Germline V gene sequence: CDR1 SGHRS, CDR2 YFSETQ. CDR3 nucleotides: TGCGCCAGCATCCCGGACGTTCATGGCTACACCTTC. It encodes CASIPDVHGYTF.

The table lists this clone with a count of one. The chain recombines TRBV27 with TRBJ2-1; D unclear. The CDR3 sequence is 15 residues long. V lost 2 bases and J 4 bases, leaving 12 bases between the germline ends. The germline CDR1 and CDR2 sequences are MNHEY and SMNVEV (reference sequence). The CDR3 region has the DNA TGTGCCAGCAGTTTAGGTAGCTTTCTTTACAATGAGCAGTTCTTC. Translation: CASSLGSFLYNEQFF.

The chain employs TRBV6-4 and TRBJ2-7; D possibly matches TRBD1 or TRBD2 (5 bases each). Germline loops: CDR1 MRHNA, CDR2 SNTAGT. The CDR3 runs 15 residues. Trimming left V 7 bases short and J 0 bases short, with 16 bases between. Written as DNA, the CDR3 is TGTGCCAGCATTCATGGGACGCTTAGCTCCTACGAGCAGTACTTC. Its protein is CASIHGTLSSYEQYF.

This rearrangement joins TRBV7-9 to TRBJ1-1, with D possibly being TRBD1 (6 bases). From germline, CDR1 is SEHNR and CDR2 FQNEAQ (reference sequence). The length of the CDR3 is 15 residues. Trimming took 5 bases from V and 10 from J, leaving 23 bases between them. The CDR3 loop reads CASSPPRTAEEGAFF. CDR3 coding DNA: TGTGCCAGCAGCCCCCCCCGGACAGCGGAGGAGGGAGCTTTCTTT.

The chain recombines TRBV18 with TRBJ2-1; 10 nucleotides match TRBD2. There are 16 residues in the CDR3. Trimming cost V 2 bases and J 2 bases; bases outside gene matches: 3. Germline CDR1 reads KGHSH; CDR2 reads LQKENI. The CDR3 bases are TGTGCCAGCTCACCAATACTAGCGGGAACCTACAATGAGCAGTTCTTC. It yields the protein CASSPILAGTYNEQFF.

The chain joins TRBV9 to TRBJ1-2; D not resolved. V lost 0 bases, J lost 0 bases, and 9 bases lay in between. CDR1 and CDR2 (germline): SGDLS, YYNGEE. The CDR3 extends over 15 amino acids. CDR3 sequence: CASSVEHRSNYGYTF. CDR3 sequence (DNA): TGTGCCAGCAGCGTAGAGCACAGATCTAACTATGGCTACACCTTC. The full variable domain, in which reference TRBV9 and TRBJ1-2 provide the parts outside the CDR3, is DSGVTQTPKHLITATGQRVTLRCSPRSGDLSVYWYQQSLDQGLQFLIQYYNGEERAKGNILERFSAQQFPDLHSELNLSSLELGDSALYFCASSVEHRSNYGYTFGSGTRLTVV.

This clone came up a few times. The J gene is TRBJ2-2, the V gene TRBV7-2; a possible D gene is TRBD1 (5 bases). The CDR3 is 15 amino acids. Germline CDR1 is SGHTA and CDR2 is FQGNSA. V was cut by 0 bases and J by 1 base, with 6 bases left in between. CDR3 nucleotide sequence: TGTGCCAGCAGCTTAGCGCAGGGGAACACCGGGGAGCTGTTTTTT. Its protein is CASSLAQGNTGELFF.

The chain employs TRBV29-1 and TRBJ1-3; D remains ambiguous. V was cut by 6 bases and J by 7 bases, with 16 bases left in between. This CDR3 region has 13 residues. Germline V gene sequence: CDR1 SQVTM, CDR2 ANQGSEA. The CDR3 here is CSVSDFGENTIYF. For the CDR3, the DNA is TGCAGCGTCTCGGACTTCGGGGAGAACACCATATATTTT.

This clone was detected only once. The chain carries TRBV5-4 and TRBJ2-3; D not certain. Germline-derived CDR1 and CDR2 are SGHNT and YYREEE (reference sequence). V dropped 1 base and J dropped 4 bases, with 4 bases sitting between them. CDR3 length: 12 amino acids. This chain's CDR3 is CASSLMSDTQYF. The CDR3, as DNA: TGTGCCAGCAGCTTGATGTCAGATACGCAGTATTTT.

The chain employs TRBV18 and TRBJ1-4; no clear D gene. V lost 3 bases and J 5 bases, leaving 13 bases between the germline ends. The CDR3 has 15 amino acids. Germline V gene sequence: CDR1 KGHSH, CDR2 LQKENI. The CDR3 DNA sequence: TGTGCCAGCTCACCGGAACGGGGAATGAATGAAAAACTGTTTTTT. It is translated as CASSPERGMNEKLFF.

This chain connects TRBV5-4 to TRBJ2-5, with TRBD2 identical over 13 bases. V was pared by 6 bases and J by 0 bases, with 5 bases of the junction left unmatched. From germline, CDR1 is SGHNT and CDR2 YYREEE (reference sequence). This CDR3 is 16 amino acids long. The CDR3 DNA sequence: TGTGCCAGCACCCCAGGACTAGCGGGAGACCAAGAGACCCAGTACTTC. It codes for CASTPGLAGDQETQYF.

J is TRBJ2-7 and V is TRBV6-5; 8 bases are shared with TRBD1. The J segment lost 3 bases and the V segment lost 6 bases, leaving 4 bases of the junction unmatched. The CDR3 covers 13 residues. Germline V gene data show CDR1 as MNHEY and CDR2 as SVGAGI. The CDR3: CASSLGQGYEQYF. The CDR3 DNA is TGTGCCAGCAGCCTCGGACAGGGCTACGAGCAGTACTTC.

J is TRBJ2-1 and V is TRBV5-4, with TRBD2 identical over 8 bases. Trimming at V came to 2 bases and at J to 4 bases, leaving 5 bases not matched to a gene. This CDR3 is built from 15 residues. Germline CDR1 and CDR2: SGHNT and YYREEE (reference sequence). CDR3 protein: CASSLFLAGYNEQFF. DNA for the CDR3: TGTGCCAGCAGCTTATTCCTAGCGGGTTACAATGAGCAGTTCTTC.

The V and J genes are TRBV19 and TRBJ1-1; 9 bases map to TRBD1. CDR1 is LNHDA, CDR2 SQIVND, per germline (reference sequence). Trimming took 6 bases from V and 0 from J; bases not matched to a gene: 11. This CDR3 contains 17 residues. The CDR3 region has the DNA TGTGCCAGTAGACACAACCGGGACAGGGACCTGAACACTGAAGCTTTCTTT. It codes for CASRHNRDRDLNTEAFF.

This clone appeared a few times. The chain carries TRBV5-1 and TRBJ2-7, with D possibly being TRBD1 (5 bases). The CDR3 is made up of 13 amino acids. The V end was cut by 2 bases, the J end by 3 bases, with 9 bases between. The germline V gene has CDR1 SGHRS and CDR2 YFSETQ. The CDR3 region has the DNA TGCGCCAGCAGCTTCCCAGACAGCTACGAGCAGTACTTC. It encodes CASSFPDSYEQYF.

The J gene is TRBJ2-7, the V gene TRBV25-1, with 7 bases matching TRBD1. The V and J ends lost 3 bases and 3 bases, in that order; junction bases with no gene match: 5. Germline CDR1 reads MGHDK; CDR2 reads SYGVNS. The CDR3 runs 14 residues. As DNA, the CDR3 is TGTGCCAGCAGTGATTGGGACAGCCTCTACGAGCAGTACTTC. Amino acids: CASSDWDSLYEQYF.

In this sample, this clone turned up once. The chain employs TRBV5-1 and TRBJ1-3, with 11 positions matching TRBD1. This CDR3 is 16 amino acids long. With 4 bases clipped from V and 2 bases from J, the junction kept 5 bases outside the gene matches. Germline V gene data show CDR1 as SGHRS and CDR2 as YFSETQ. The CDR3 region is CASSPGQGETGNTIYF. CDR3 sequence (DNA): TGCGCCAGCAGCCCGGGACAGGGGGAAACTGGAAACACCATATATTTT.

This clone has more than one count but fewer than ten. This sequence joins TRBV14 and TRBJ2-3; no clear D gene. The CDR3 has 12 residues. V lost 6 bases, J lost 4 bases, and 8 bases lay in between. Germline lookup yields CDR1 SGHDN and CDR2 FVKESK. The DNA for the CDR3 is TGTGCCAGCAGTCTAGACTCAGATACGCAGTATTTT. This translates into CASSLDSDTQYF.

This rearrangement joins TRBV6-6 to TRBJ2-5; D gene uncertain. V gave up 6 bases and J gave up 1 base, with 9 bases separating them. CDR1 and CDR2 (germline): MNHNY, SVGAGI (reference sequence). CDR3 length: 13 amino acids. The CDR3 spells CASSLQIQETQYF. CDR3 in DNA: TGTGCCAGCAGCCTACAGATCCAAGAGACCCAGTACTTC.

The chain uses TRBV5-1 and TRBJ1-2; D is possibly TRBD1 (5 bases). The CDR3 loop spans 15 amino acids. V lost 0 bases and J 3 bases, leaving 12 bases between the germline ends. From germline, CDR1 is SGHRS and CDR2 YFSETQ. The DNA for the CDR3 is TGCGCCAGCAGCTTGGGGGACGCAGGGCACTATGGCTACACCTTC. This encodes CASSLGDAGHYGYTF.

This clone showed up just a few times. This chain links TRBV27 with TRBJ1-5; a weak D match, TRBD1 (6 bases). This CDR3 contains 14 residues. CDR1 MNHEY and CDR2 SMNVEV come from the germline V gene (reference sequence). V was clipped by 6 bases and J by 5 bases, with 14 bases between them. The CDR3 is CASRPYREDQPQHF. The CDR3 nucleotides read TGTGCCAGCAGACCCTACAGGGAGGATCAGCCCCAGCATTTT.

In this sample, this clone turned up a few times. J is TRBJ1-4 and V is TRBV7-9; D is uncertain. The CDR3 loop spans 12 amino acids. Trimming left V 1 base short and J 14 bases short, with 11 bases between. Per germline, CDR1 SEHNR and CDR2 FQNEAQ (reference sequence). CDR3 in DNA: TGTGCCAGCAGCTTAGTCGGCGAAGGGCTGTTTTTT. This gives the protein CASSLVGEGLFF.

This clone was recorded only once. The genes are TRBV10-3 and TRBJ1-2; the match to TRBD1 covers 8 bases. CDR3 length: 14 amino acids. Trimming cost V 4 bases and J 4 bases; bases outside gene matches: 5. Germline CDR1 ENHRY, CDR2 SYGVKD. As DNA, the CDR3 is TGTGCCATCAGTGTAGGACAGGGAGCCTATGGCTACACCTTC. This codes for CAISVGQGAYGYTF.

DNA of the CDR3: TGTGCCAGCAGCTTGATAACAGGGGTTTACAATGAGCAGTTCTTC. Its translation: CASSLITGVYNEQFF. This chain connects TRBV11-2 to TRBJ2-1; 7 nucleotides match TRBD1. From germline, CDR1 is SGHAT and CDR2 FQNNGV. V trimming: 3 bases; J trimming: 4 bases; junction bases outside the gene matches: 6. The CDR3 length is 15 residues.

The CDR3: CASSLVGVGYEQYF. The CDR3 bases are TGTGCCAGCAGCTTGGTCGGGGTAGGGTACGAGCAGTACTTC. The chain is built from TRBV5-5 and TRBJ2-7; D might be TRBD2 (5 bases). This CDR3 contains 14 residues. The ends were cut back, 0 bases at V and 4 bases at J, with 11 bases in the middle. Germline-derived CDR1 and CDR2 are SGHKS and YYEKEE (reference sequence).